The following is a T cell receptor (beta chain) sequence with its context. This clonotype was detected only a few times. Its antigen is unknown. Within one base of it there is no much larger clone, and no base qualities were kept. Libraries were made using RACE. The data were produced on a NextSeq 500. Library preparation attached unique molecular identifiers to individual cDNA molecules for quantitative, reproducible TCR counting. From each blood RNA sample, both TCR alpha and TCR beta chains were sequenced. The paper's data handling went like this. Samples had a median of roughly 87,000 TCRs, with a range from about 23,224 to 750,000. The Decombinator software suite was used to annotate V, J and CDR3 in the TCR reads. To make PS versus PT1 abundance plots, every sample was subsampled to the same number of TCRs (28,000). TCRs were defined as expanded if absent before sensitization and observed at least eight times at the 2-week time point. TCRdb reran the public reads through fastp at Q25 and MiXCR, keeping productive beta chains. Rows merge per CDR3 protein into single entries with the most common DNA and genes. TCRdb, not the authors, supplied the V and J calls. In all, the sample holds tens of thousands of distinct CDR3 sequences, and over 10% of those were seen once. The top ten clones comprise 2.4% of the sample.

The time point label of this sample denotes: patch test 3, about 24 weeks after DPC sensitization. The treatment or condition label for this specimen denotes: therapeutic diphenylcyclopropenone sensitization with weekly scalp DPC. At every patch-test visit, the blood draw took place before the patch test was put on. Patients were eligible if aged 18 to 70, diagnosed with alopecia and judged suitable for DPC therapy, and pregnant patients were excluded. Total RNA was isolated from unfractionated whole blood collected in Tempus Blood RNA tubes. The record originates from a study of human T cells and chemical hapten exposure listed by TCRdb under 2021. Broadly, across the study: For sensitization, 2% DPC in acetone was applied to a 2 cm by 2 cm area of upper inner arm skin. Throughout the study period of about 25 weeks, patients also received therapeutic DPC doses to the scalp every week. Patch testing on the upper back used Finn chambers containing 0.01% DPC, with scoring done after 6 days according to International Contact Dermatitis Research Group standards. The patient cohort, mostly female, included alopecia areata with under or over 50% scalp involvement, alopecia totalis and alopecia universalis. Libraries were combined into a pool for sequencing, and differences in TCR yield between samples came mainly from small differences in library volumes within the pool. This study followed changes in the peripheral blood TCR repertoire in vivo during primary and secondary sensitization of alopecia patients to the hapten diphenylcyclopropenone (DPC). Blood samples were taken from patients before sensitization (week 0) and at 2, 6 and about 24 weeks after DPC sensitization. About 30 alopecia patients provided blood for TCR sequencing at one to four time points (pre-sensitization, 2, 6 and 24 weeks). What the authors observed across the whole study: After repeated subsampling, the strength of the expansion versus patch-test correlation and the threshold at which it became significant changed. A positive correlation was found between the number of PT1 expanded TCRs and patch test score, with significance reached at thresholds 8, 16 and 32 but not 4. Significantly more large CDR3 similarity clusters were formed by expanded TCRs than by pre-sensitization or healthy control sets, consistent with antigen-driven responses. DPC sensitization did not change how many TCRs were above 1 in 1000 frequency, and no evidence was found of alterations in global repertoire structure. All patients had alopecia, a presumed autoimmune disease, so their immune response might differ from that of healthy individuals.

CDR1 is given as SGDLS and CDR2 as YYNGEE, both from the germline V gene. From the cysteine through the phenylalanine, the CDR3 covers 15 amino acids. Only the CDR3 region is kept as DNA, spanning 45 bases read in frame from base 1. V was cut back by 0 bases and J by 8 bases, leaving a gap of 17 bases between them. This specimen was whole blood, taken in connection with sensitization to the hapten diphenylcyclopropenone (DPC). This TCR was sampled from a man under 40 with alopecia areata. Some clones in this sample may be carry-over from other donors' samples. The V and J segments used are TRBV9 and TRBJ1-2; the D gene lacks a confident call. The CDR3 is CASSVGKRPTYGYTF. The DNA sequence is given as TGTGCCAGCAGCGTAGGGAAACGTCCGACGTACGGCTACACCTTC.